The clone carrying this TCR beta chain was counted between two and nine times. The CDR3 contains 13 residues. Trimming took 1 base from V and 9 from J, leaving 13 bases between them. Looked up from germline, CDR1 is SGHRS and CDR2 is YFSETQ. The data belong to a study of blood T cell repertoires in COVID-19. Original handling: Estimation of nucleated cell counts relied on the amplification of reference gene primers. Only in-frame clones appear in the TCRdb table, and some are missing; sequencing was by immunoSEQ multiplex PCR. For V, J and clone size, that table is used; D and trimming come from the DNA. The repertoire holds about 230,000 clones, with 65% to 90% as singletons.

Material for sequencing was peripheral blood. This chain uses TRBV5-1 with TRBJ1-2; D call uncertain. The sequence derives from a woman aged 50 to 65 with acute or convalescent COVID-19. In DNA, the CDR3 is TGCGCCAGCAGCTTGTCGGCAGGTGACCGCTACACCTTC. Translation gives CASSLSAGDRYTF.